The 2 T cell receptor beta chains below come from one sample, sequenced in a study of molecular identifiers for immune sequencing clone quantification. TCRdb called the PCR reads again in MiXCR, with one record for every CDR3 protein. The sample records about 500,000 distinct CDR3 sequences, 20% to 25% being singletons. Source material: naive CD8+ T cells from blood, with Jurkat cell RNA spiked in. As to subset: FACS-sorted CD8+CD4-CCR7+CD45RA+ naive T cells. Receptors originate from a human donor in good health. Some libraries in this study had Jurkat cell RNA spiked in.

With respect to this clonotype: A much larger clone lies one base from this, so it may be a read error. This rearrangement joins TRBV29-1 to TRBJ2-5; TRBD2 aligns across 7 bases. The CDR3 contains 14 residues. Germline CDR1 reads SQVTM; CDR2 reads ANQGSEA. The CDR3 sequence is CSIEEMGGEETQYF. In DNA form, the CDR3 reads TGCAGCATTGAAGAAATGGGGGGGGAAGAGACCCAGTACTTC.

The rearrangement links TRBV7-9 to TRBJ2-7; D is uncertain. V lost 5 bases and J 6 bases, leaving 11 bases between the germline ends. This CDR3 has 12 amino acids. Germline CDR1 is SEHNR and CDR2 is FQNEAQ (reference sequence). CDR3: CASSAQALEQYF. CDR3 coding DNA: TGTGCCAGCAGCGCCCAGGCGCTCGAGCAGTACTTC.